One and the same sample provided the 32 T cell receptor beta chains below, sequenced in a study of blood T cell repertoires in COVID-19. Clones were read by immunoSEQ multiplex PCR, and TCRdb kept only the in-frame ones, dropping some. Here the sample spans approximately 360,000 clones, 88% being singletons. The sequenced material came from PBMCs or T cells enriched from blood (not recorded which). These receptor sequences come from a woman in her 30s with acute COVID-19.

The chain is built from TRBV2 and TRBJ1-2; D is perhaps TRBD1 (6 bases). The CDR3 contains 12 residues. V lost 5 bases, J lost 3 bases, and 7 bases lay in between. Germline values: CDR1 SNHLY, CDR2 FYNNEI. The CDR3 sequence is CASSRTDYGYTF. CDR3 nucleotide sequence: TGTGCCAGCAGTCGGACAGACTATGGCTACACCTTC.

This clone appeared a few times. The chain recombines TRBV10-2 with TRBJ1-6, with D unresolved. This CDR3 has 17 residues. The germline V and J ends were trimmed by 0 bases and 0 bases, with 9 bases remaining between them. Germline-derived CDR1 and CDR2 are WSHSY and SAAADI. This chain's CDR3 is CASSESRSPSYNSPLHF. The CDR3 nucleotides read TGCGCCAGCAGTGAGTCGAGGTCTCCCTCCTATAATTCACCCCTCCACTTT.

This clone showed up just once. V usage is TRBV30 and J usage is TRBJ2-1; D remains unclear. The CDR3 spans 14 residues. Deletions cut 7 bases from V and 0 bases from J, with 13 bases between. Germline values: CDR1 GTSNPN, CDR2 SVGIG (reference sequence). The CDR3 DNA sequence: TGTGCCTTGGAGTACATCGCCTCCTACAATGAGCAGTTCTTC. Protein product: CALEYIASYNEQFF.

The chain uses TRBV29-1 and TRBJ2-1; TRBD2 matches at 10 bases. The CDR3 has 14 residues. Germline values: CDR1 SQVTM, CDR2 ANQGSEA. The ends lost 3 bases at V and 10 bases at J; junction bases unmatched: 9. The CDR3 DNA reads TGCAGCGTTGATTTACTAGCGGGGAGGGAGGAGCAGTTCTTC. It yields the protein CSVDLLAGREEQFF.

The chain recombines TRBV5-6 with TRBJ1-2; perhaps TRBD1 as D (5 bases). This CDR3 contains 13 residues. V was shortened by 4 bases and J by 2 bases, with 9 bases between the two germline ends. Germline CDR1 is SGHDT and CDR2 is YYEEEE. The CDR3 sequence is CASSLGGNYGYTF. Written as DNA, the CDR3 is TGTGCCAGCAGCCTCGGGGGGAACTATGGCTACACCTTC.

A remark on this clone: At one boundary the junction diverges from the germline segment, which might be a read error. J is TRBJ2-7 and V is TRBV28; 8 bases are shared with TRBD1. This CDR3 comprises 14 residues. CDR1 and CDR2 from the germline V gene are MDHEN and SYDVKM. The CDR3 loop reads CASSSLRGVGTGDF. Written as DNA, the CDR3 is TGTGCCAGCAGCAGTTTACGAGGGGTCGGGACAGGTGACTTC. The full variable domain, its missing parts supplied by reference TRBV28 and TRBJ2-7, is DVKVTQSSRYLVKRTGEKVFLECVQDMDHENMFWYRQDPGLGLRLIYFSYDVKMKEKGDIPEGYSVSREKKERFSLILESASTNQTSMYLCASSSLRGVGTGDFGPGTRLTVT.

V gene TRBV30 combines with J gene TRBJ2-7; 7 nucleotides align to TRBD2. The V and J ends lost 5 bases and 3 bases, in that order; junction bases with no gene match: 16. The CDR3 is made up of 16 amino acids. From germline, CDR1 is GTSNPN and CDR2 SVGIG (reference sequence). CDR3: CAWSPPGRTPNYEQYF. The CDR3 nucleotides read TGTGCCTGGTCACCTCCCGGGAGGACTCCCAACTACGAGCAGTACTTC.

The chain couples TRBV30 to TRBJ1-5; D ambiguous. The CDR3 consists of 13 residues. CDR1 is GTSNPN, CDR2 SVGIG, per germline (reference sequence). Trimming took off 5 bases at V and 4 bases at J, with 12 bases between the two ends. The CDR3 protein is CAWSAGTNQPQHF. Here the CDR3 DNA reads TGTGCCTGGTCTGCGGGAACAAATCAGCCCCAGCATTTT. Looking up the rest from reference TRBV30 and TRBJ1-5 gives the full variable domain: SQTIHQWPATLVQPVGSPLSLECTVEGTSNPNLYWYRQAAGRGLQLLFYSVGIGQISSEVPQNLSASRPQDRQFILSSKKLLLSDSGFYLCAWSAGTNQPQHFGDGTRLSIL.

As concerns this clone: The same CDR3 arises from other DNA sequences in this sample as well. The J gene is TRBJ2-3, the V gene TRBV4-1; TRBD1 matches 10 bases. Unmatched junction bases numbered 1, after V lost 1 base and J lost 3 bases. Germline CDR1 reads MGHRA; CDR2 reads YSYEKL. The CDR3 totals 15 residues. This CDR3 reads CASSQAGQGTDTQYF. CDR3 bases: TGCGCCAGCAGCCAAGCGGGACAGGGGACAGATACGCAGTATTTT.

The DNA of the CDR3 is TGTGCCAGCAGCTTAACTGAAGCGGGGGGGCGGAATGAGCAGTTCTTC. The encoded protein is CASSLTEAGGRNEQFF. The chain carries TRBV11-2 and TRBJ2-1; 10 bases match TRBD2. V was clipped by 2 bases and J by 7 bases; unmatched bases: 8. This CDR3 region has 16 residues. Germline lookup yields CDR1 SGHAT and CDR2 FQNNGV.

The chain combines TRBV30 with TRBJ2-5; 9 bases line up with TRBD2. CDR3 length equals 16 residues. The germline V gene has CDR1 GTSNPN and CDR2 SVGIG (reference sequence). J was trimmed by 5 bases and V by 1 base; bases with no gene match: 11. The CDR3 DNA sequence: TGTGCCTGGAGTGACTCCATTGCGGGGGGGCGGGAGACCCAGTACTTC. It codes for CAWSDSIAGGRETQYF.

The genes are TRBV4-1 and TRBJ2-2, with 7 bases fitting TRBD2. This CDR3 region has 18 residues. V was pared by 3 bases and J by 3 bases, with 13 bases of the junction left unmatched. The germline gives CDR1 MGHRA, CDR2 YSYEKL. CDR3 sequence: CASSQKLGGDGDTGELFF. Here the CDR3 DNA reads TGCGCCAGCAGCCAGAAGCTGGGGGGGGACGGTGACACCGGGGAGCTGTTTTTT.

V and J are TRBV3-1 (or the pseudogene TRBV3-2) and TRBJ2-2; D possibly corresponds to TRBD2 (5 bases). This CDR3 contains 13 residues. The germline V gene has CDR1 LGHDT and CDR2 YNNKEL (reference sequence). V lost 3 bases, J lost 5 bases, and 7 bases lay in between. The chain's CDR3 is CASSQSGTGELFF. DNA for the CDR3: TGTGCCAGCAGCCAGTCGGGAACCGGGGAGCTGTTTTTT.

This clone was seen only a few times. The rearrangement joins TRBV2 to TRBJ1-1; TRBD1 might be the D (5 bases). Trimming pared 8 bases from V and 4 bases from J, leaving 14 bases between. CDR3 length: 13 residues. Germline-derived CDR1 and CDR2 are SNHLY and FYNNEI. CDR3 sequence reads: CASGRTPSTEAFF. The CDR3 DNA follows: TGTGCCAGCGGGAGGACACCTAGCACTGAAGCTTTCTTT.

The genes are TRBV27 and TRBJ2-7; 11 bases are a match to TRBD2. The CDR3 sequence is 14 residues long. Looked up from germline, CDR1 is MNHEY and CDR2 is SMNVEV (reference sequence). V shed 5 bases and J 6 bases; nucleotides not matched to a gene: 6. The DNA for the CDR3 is TGTGCCAGCAGTCACGGACTAGCGGGTCTCGAGCAGTACTTC. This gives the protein CASSHGLAGLEQYF.

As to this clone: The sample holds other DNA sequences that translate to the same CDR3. CDR3 in DNA: TGTGCCAGCAGCGTAGGACAGGGTACCTACGAGCAGTACTTC. Its translation: CASSVGQGTYEQYF. The rearrangement joins TRBV9 to TRBJ2-7; 7 nucleotides align to TRBD1. There are 14 residues in the CDR3. Germline V CDR1 and CDR2: SGDLS, YYNGEE. With 0 bases clipped from V and 2 bases from J, the junction kept 2 bases outside the gene matches.

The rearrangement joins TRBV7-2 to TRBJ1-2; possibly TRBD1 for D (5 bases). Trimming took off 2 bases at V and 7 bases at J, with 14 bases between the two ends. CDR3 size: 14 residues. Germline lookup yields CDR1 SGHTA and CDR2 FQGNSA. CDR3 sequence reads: CASSLKVSQGGYTF. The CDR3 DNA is TGTGCCAGCAGCTTAAAGGTGAGCCAGGGTGGCTACACCTTC.

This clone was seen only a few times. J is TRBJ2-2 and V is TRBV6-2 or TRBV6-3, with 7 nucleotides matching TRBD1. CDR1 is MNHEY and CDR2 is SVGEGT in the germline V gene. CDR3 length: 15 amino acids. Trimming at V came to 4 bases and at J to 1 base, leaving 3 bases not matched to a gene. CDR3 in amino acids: CASSSGQLNTGELFF. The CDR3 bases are TGTGCCAGCAGTTCGGGACAGTTGAACACCGGGGAGCTGTTTTTT.

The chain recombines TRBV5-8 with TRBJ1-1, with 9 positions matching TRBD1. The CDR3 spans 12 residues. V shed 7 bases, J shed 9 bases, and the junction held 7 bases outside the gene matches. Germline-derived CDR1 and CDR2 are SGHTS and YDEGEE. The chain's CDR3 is CASEGTGPQAFF. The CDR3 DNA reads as TGTGCCAGCGAAGGGACAGGGCCCCAAGCTTTCTTT. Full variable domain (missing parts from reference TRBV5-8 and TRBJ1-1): EAGVTQSPTHLIKTRGQQATLRCSPISGHTSVYWYQQALGLGLQFLLWYDEGEERNRGNFPPRFSGRQFPNYSSELNVNALELEDSALYLCASEGTGPQAFFGQGTRLTVV.

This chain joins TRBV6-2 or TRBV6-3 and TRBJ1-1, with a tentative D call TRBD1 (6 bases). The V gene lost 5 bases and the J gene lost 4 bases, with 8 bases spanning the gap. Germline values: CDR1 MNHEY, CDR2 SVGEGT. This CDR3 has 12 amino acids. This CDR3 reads CASSRGFTEAFF. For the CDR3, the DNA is TGTGCCAGCAGTAGGGGGTTCACTGAAGCTTTCTTT.

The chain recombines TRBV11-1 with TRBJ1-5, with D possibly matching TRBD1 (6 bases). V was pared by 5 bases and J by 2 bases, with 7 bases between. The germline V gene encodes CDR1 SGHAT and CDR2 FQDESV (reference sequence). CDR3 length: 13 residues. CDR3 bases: TGTGCCAGCAGCCGACAGGGCAATCAGCCCCAGCATTTT. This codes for CASSRQGNQPQHF.

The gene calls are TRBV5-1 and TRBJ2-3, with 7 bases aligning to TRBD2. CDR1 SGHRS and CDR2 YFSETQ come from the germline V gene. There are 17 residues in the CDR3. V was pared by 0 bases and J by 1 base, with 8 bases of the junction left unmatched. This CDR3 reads CASSLARGVTGTDTQYF. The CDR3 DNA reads TGCGCCAGCAGCTTGGCCCGGGGGGTCACAGGCACAGATACGCAGTATTTT.

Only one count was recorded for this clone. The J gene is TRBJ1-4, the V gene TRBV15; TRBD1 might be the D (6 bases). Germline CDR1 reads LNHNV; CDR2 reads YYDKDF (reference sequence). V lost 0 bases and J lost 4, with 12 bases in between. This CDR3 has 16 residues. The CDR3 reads CATSRDAGANNEKLFF. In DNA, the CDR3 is TGTGCCACCAGCAGAGACGCAGGGGCTAATAATGAAAAACTGTTTTTT.

The CDR3 DNA reads TGTGCCAGCAGTTCGGGACAGGGAGGCTATGGCTACACCTTC. Its translation is CASSSGQGGYGYTF. This rearrangement joins TRBV2 to TRBJ1-2; 9 nucleotides line up with TRBD1. This CDR3 has 14 residues. Germline V CDR1 and CDR2: SNHLY, FYNNEI. With 5 bases clipped from V and 4 bases from J, the junction kept 5 bases outside the gene matches. Combining the CDR3 with reference TRBV2 and TRBJ1-2 gives the whole variable domain EPEVTQTPSHQVTQMGQEVILRCVPISNHLYFYWYRQILGQKVEFLVSFYNNEISEKSEIFDDQFSVERPDGSNFTLKIRSTKLEDSAMYFCASSSGQGGYGYTFGSGTRLTVV.

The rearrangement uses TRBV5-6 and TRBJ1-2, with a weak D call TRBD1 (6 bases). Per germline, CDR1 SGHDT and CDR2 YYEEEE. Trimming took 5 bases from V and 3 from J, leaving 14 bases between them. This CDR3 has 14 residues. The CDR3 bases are TGTGCCAGCAGATTGACAGGAGCTGACTATGGCTACACCTTC. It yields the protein CASRLTGADYGYTF. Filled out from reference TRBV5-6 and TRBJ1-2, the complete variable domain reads DAGVTQSPTHLIKTRGQQVTLRCSPKSGHDTVSWYQQALGQGPQFIFQYYEEEERQRGNFPDRFSGHQFPNYSSELNVNALLLGDSALYLCASRLTGADYGYTFGSGTRLTVV.

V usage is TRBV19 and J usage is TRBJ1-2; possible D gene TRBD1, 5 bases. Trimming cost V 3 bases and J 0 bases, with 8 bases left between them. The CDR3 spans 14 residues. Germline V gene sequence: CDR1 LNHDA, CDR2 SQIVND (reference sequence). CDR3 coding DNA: TGTGCCAGTAGTATTCCGGGGGCTAACTATGGCTACACCTTC. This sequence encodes CASSIPGANYGYTF.

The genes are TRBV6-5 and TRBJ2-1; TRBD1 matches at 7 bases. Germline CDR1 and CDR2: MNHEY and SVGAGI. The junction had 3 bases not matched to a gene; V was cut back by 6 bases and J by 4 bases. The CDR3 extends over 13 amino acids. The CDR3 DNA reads TGTGCCAGCAGGGGACAGATATACAATGAGCAGTTCTTC. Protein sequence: CASRGQIYNEQFF.

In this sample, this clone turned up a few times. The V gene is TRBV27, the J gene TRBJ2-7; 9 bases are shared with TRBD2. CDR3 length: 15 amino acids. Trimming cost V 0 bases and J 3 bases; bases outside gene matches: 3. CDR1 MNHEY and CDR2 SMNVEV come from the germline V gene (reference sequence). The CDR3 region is CASSLSGGGGYEQYF. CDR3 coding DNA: TGTGCCAGCAGTTTATCGGGCGGGGGGGGCTACGAGCAGTACTTC.

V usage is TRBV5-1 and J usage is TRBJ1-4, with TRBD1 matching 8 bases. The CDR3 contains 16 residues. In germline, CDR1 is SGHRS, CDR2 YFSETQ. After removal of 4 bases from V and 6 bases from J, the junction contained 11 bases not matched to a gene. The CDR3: CASSAGQDREYEKLFF. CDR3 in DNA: TGCGCCAGCAGCGCGGGACAGGACAGGGAGTATGAAAAACTGTTTTTT.

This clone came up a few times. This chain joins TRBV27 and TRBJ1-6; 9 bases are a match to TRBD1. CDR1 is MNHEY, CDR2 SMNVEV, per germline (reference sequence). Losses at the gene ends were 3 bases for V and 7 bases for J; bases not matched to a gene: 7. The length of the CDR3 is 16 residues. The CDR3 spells CASSFKQGARNSPLHF. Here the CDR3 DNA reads TGTGCCAGCAGTTTTAAACAGGGGGCTCGGAATTCACCCCTCCACTTT.

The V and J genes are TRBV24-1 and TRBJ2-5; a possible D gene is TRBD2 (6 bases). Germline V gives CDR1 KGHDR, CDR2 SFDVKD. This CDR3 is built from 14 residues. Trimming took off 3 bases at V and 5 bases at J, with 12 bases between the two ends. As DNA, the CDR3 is TGTGCCACCAGTGATACACAGCGGGCGGAGACCCAGTACTTC. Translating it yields CATSDTQRAETQYF.

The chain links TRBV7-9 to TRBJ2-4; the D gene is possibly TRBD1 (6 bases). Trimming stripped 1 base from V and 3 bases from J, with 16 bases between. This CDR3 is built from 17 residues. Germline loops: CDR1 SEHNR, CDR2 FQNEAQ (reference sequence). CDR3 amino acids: CASSLVDSILDKNIQYF. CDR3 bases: TGTGCCAGCAGCTTAGTGGACAGTATATTGGACAAAAACATTCAGTACTTC.